This T cell receptor beta chain was documented in a study of PD-L1 blockade in urothelial cancer. Across the whole study: The median T cell count in blood samples was about 140,000.

Specified time point: peripheral blood 6 weeks after treatment start. Trimming took off 3 bases at V and 5 bases at J, with 11 bases between the two ends. This CDR3 has 13 residues. Germline-derived CDR1 and CDR2 are SEHNR and FQNEAQ (reference sequence). Generated by immunoSEQ multiplex PCR, the TCRdb table keeps only in-frame clones and is missing some. Among some 30,000 clones listed, roughly 83% were seen once. The sequences come from PBMCs, collected around atezolizumab (anti-PD-L1) treatment. The TCR comes from a man between 65 and 79 years old with urothelial cancer. The rearrangement joins TRBV7-9 to TRBJ2-7, with D possibly matching TRBD1 (6 bases). The CDR3 loop is CASSLGAANEQYF. Written as DNA, the CDR3 is TGTGCCAGCAGCTTGGGGGCCGCGAACGAGCAGTACTTC.